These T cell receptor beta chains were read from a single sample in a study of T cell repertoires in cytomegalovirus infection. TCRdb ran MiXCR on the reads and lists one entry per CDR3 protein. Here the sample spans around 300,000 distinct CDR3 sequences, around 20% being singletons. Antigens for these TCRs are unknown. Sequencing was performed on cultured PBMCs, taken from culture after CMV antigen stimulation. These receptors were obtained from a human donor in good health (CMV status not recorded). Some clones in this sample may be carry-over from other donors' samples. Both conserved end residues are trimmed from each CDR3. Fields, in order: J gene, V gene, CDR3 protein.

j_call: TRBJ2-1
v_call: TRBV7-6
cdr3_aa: ASSLTGLAGIGEQF

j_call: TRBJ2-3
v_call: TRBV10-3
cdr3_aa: AISILQGAGTDTQY

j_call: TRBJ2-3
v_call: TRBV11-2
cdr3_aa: ASSLLAGRADTQY

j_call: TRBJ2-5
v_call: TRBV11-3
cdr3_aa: ASKGGWQETQY

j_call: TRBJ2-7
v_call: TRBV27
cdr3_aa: ASSLYLGGVYEQY

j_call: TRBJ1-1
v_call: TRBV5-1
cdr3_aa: ASSLAGVTGSLNTEAF

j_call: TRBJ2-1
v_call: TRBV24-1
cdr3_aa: ATIGLLPYNEQF

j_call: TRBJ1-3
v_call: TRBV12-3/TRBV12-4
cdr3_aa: ASSGFGNTIY

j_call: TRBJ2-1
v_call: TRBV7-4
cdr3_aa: ASSLPSSFLAGAYNEQF

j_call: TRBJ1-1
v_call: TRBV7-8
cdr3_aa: ASSPRLYGANTEAF

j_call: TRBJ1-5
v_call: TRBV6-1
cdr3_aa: ASRGTDQPQH

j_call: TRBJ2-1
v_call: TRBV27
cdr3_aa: ASSFLRAGEQF

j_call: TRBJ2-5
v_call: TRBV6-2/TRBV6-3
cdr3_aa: ASTAGQGAVETQY

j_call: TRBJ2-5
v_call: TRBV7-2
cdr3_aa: ASSLGPEGRETQY

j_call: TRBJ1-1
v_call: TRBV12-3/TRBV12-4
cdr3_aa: ASSSRQGNTEAS

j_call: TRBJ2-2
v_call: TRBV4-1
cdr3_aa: ASSQTGRGNTGELF

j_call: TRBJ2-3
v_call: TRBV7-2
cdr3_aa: ASRLRRAPPPQDTQY

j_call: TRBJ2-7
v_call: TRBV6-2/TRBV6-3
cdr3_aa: ASSWTSLYEQY

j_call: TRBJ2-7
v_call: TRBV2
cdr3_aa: ASSPDRGLYEQY

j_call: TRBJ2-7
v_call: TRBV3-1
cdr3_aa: ASSHLSGSAMYEQY

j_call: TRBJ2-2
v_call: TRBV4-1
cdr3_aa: ASSRTGSWELF

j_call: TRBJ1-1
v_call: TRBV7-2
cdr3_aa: ASSLGRQGTEAF

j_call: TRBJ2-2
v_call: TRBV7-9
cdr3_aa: ASSDRQGGWLF

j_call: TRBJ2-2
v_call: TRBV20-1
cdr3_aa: SARVGELF

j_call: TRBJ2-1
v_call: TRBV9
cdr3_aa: ASSVGAENYNEQF

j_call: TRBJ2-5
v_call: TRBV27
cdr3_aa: ASISYGGGKETQY

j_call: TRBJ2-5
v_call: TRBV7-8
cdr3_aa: ASSLVGGRAETQY

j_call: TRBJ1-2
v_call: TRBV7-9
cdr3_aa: ASSLADRVRGYT

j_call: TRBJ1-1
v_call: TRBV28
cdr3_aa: ASVGGEAEAF

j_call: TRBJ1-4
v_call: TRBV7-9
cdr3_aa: ASSPAQGEANEKLF

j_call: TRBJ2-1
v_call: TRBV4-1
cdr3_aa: ASSLTSERYNEQF

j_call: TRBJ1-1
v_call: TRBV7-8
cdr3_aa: ASSPLRWVQNTEAF

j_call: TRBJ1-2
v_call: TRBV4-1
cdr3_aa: ASSQDRGPDYGYT

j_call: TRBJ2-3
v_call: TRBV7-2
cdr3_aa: ASSFSREGWDTPY

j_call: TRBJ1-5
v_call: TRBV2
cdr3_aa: ASSSGESGNQPQH

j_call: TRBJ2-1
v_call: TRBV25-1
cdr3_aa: ASSAYKREGQF

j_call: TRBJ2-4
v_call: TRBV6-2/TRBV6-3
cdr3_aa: ASSLSPWNSGRQQNIQY

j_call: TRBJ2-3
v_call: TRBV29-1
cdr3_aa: SVEDIDGNTDTQY

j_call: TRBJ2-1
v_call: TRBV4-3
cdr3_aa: ASSGGTSGYNEQF

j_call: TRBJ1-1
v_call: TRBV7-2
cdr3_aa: ASSGGGWTEAF

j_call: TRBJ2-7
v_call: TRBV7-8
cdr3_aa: ASSRRAYEQY

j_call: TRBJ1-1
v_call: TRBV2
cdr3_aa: ASSIKPNFGTEAF

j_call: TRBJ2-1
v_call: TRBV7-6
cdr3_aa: ASSPKPDTSSYNEQF

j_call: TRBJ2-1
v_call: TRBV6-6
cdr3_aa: ASSLQRLAFSYNEQF

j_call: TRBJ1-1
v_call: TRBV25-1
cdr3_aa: ASSEPDRVWVEAF

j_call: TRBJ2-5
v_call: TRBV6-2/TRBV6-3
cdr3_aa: ASSYGEETQY

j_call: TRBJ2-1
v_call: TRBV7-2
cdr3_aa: ASSKLGPGEQF

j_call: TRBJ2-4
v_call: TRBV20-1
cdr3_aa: SARSVTGAIQY

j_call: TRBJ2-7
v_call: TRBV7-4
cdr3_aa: ASSMGGIEQY

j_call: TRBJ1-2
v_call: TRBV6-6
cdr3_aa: ASSYSAIVGYT

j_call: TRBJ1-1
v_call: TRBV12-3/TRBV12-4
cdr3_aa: ASSLMPTGILG

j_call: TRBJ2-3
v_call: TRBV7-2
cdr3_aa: ASSLGGRGTDTQY

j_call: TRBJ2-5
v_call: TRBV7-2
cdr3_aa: ASSFDNGRGETQY